This T cell receptor (beta chain) was profiled in a study of cytomegalovirus exposure and HLA in healthy donors. Study information: Within the Caucasian-associated ancestry cluster were 65% to 85% of the approximately 400 genotyped donors. Notes on the study in general: TCR beta V- and J-gene trimming, according to a later analysis, was linked to a missense DCLRE1C variant. Per a prior analysis, the majority of TCR beta V segments were productive roughly 90% or roughly 30% of the time. The classifier, whose performance was assessed in both the original and validation cohorts, reportedly diagnosed cytomegalovirus status with high specificity and sensitivity.

The PCR ran on 60 Vbeta and 13 Jbeta primers. Clones were read by immunoSEQ multiplex PCR, and TCRdb kept only the in-frame ones, dropping some. The repertoire holds 110,000 to 150,000 clones, with around a tenth as singletons. Of note for this clone: The antigen is undetermined.

In germline, CDR1 is MNHEY, CDR2 SMNVEV (reference sequence). Trimming at V came to 6 bases and at J to 3 bases, leaving 8 bases not matched to a gene. The length of the CDR3 is 14 residues. The source is a man between 50 and 59 years old in good health and CMV-seronegative. Source material: PBMCs. This rearrangement joins TRBV27 to TRBJ2-7; 7 nucleotides line up with TRBD1. CDR3 sequence: CASSYAGTVYEQYF. CDR3 sequence (DNA): TGTGCCAGCAGCTACGCCGGGACAGTCTACGAGCAGTACTTC.